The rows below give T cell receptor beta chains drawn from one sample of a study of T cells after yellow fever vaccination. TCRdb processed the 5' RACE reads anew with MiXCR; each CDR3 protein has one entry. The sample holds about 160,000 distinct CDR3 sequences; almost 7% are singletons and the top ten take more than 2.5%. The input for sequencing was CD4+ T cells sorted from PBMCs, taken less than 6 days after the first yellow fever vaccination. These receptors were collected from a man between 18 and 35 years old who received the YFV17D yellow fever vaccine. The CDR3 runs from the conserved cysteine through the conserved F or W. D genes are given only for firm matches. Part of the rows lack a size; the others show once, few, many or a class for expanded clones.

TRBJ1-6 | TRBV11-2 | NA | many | CASSLVQGPYNSPLHF | TGTGCCAGCAGCTTAGTCCAGGGTCCCTATAATTCACCCCTCCACTTT
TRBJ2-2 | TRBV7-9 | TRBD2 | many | CASSTPGGGASGELFF | TGTGCCAGCAGCACCCCCGGCGGGGGGGCAAGCGGGGAGCTGTTTTTT
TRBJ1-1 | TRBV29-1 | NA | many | CSVGTQEGTEAFF | TGCAGCGTTGGGACACAGGAGGGAACTGAAGCTTTCTTT
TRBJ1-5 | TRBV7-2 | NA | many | CASSTRPGGNQPQHF | TGTGCCAGCAGCACGCGTCCGGGGGGCAATCAGCCCCAGCATTTT
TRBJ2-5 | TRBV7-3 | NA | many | CASSLNREETQYF | TGTGCCAGCAGCTTAAACAGAGAAGAGACCCAGTACTTC
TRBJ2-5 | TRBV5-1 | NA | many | CASSLVPFGGTQYF | TGCGCCAGCAGCTTGGTGCCATTTGGGGGGACCCAGTACTTC
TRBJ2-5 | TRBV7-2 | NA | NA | CASRSSPGLAETQYF | TGTGCCAGCAGATCATCGCCAGGGCTGGCGGAGACCCAGTACTTC
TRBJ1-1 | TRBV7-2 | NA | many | CASSPLGVGSTEAFF | TGTGCCAGCAGCCCGCTCGGGGTAGGAAGCACTGAAGCTTTCTTT
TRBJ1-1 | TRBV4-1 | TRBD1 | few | CASSQSWTGGNTEAFF | TGCGCCAGCAGCCAATCTTGGACAGGGGGGAACACTGAAGCTTTCTTT
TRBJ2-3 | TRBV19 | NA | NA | CASSFGARSWSAIDTQYF | TGTGCCAGTAGTTTCGGGGCCAGGTCGTGGTCGGCCATAGATACGCAGTATTTT
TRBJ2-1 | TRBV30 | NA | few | CAWTQGMSNEQFF | TGTGCCTGGACCCAGGGTATGTCAAATGAGCAGTTCTTC
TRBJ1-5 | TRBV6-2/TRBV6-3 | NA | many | CASSPRNQPQHF | TGTGCCAGCAGTCCCAGAAATCAGCCCCAGCATTTT
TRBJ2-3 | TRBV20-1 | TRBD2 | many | CSAPWAGGPADTQYF | TGCAGTGCTCCCTGGGCGGGGGGGCCGGCAGATACGCAGTATTTT
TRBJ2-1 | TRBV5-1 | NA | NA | CASSSVQGTAQGGQFF | TGCGCCAGCAGCTCTGTACAGGGAACCGCGCAGGGGGGGCAGTTCTTC
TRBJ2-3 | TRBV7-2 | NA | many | CASSLGGPGALTDTQYF | TGTGCCAGCAGCTTAGGTGGCCCCGGGGCGCTCACAGATACGCAGTATTTT
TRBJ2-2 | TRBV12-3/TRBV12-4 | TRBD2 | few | CASSLGAGGLRELFF | TGTGCCAGCAGTTTAGGGGCGGGGGGGCTCCGGGAGCTGTTTTTT
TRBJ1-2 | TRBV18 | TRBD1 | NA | CASFSGTGVSGYTF | TGTGCCAGCTTTTCCGGGACAGGAGTCTCTGGCTACACCTTC
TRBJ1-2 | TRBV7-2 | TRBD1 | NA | CASAPQGASYGYTF | TGTGCCAGCGCACCGCAGGGGGCCTCCTATGGCTACACCTTC
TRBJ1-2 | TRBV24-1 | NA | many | CATSDLAGVTDGYTF | TGTGCCACCAGTGATTTAGCAGGGGTGACGGATGGCTACACCTTC
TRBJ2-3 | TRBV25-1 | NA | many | CASSDHQGSTDTQYF | TGTGCCAGCAGTGACCATCAGGGGAGCACAGATACGCAGTATTTT
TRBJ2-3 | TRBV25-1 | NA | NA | CASSDLTRGAGTQYF | TGTGCCAGCAGTGACCTCACTCGGGGGGCAGGTACGCAGTATTTT
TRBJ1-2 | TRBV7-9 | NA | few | CASSPQGSNYGYTF | TGTGCCAGCAGCCCGCAGGGGTCTAACTATGGCTACACCTTC
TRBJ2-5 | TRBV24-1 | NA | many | CATSDSRYLETQYF | TGTGCCACCAGTGATTCCAGGTATCTTGAGACCCAGTACTTC
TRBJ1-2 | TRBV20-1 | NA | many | CSASPAQGGGYTF | TGCAGTGCCAGCCCAGCGCAGGGAGGGGGCTACACCTTC
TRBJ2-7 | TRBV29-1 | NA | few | CSVTENLGVPYEQYF | TGCAGCGTCACGGAAAATTTAGGGGTGCCCTACGAGCAGTACTTC
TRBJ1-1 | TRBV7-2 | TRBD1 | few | CASNRGLLATEAFF | TGTGCCAGCAACAGGGGGCTATTAGCGACTGAAGCTTTCTTT
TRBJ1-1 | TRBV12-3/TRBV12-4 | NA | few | CASSHNDWMNTEAFF | TGTGCCAGCAGTCATAACGATTGGATGAACACTGAAGCTTTCTTT
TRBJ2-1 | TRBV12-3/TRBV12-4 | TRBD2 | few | CASSLGTSDYNEQFF | TGTGCCAGCAGTTTAGGGACTAGCGACTACAATGAGCAGTTCTTC
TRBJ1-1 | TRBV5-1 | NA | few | CASSFFPGSMNTEAFF | TGCGCCAGCAGCTTCTTTCCAGGATCCATGAACACTGAAGCTTTCTTT
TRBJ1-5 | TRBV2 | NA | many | CASRDRTFDQPQHF | TGTGCCAGCAGAGACAGGACCTTTGATCAGCCCCAGCATTTT
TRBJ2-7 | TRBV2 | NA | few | CASSDHREVQYF | TGTGCCAGCAGTGACCACAGGGAGGTCCAGTACTTC
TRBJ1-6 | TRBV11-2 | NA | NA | CASSLEGTRNSPLHF | TGTGCCAGCAGCTTAGAGGGCACGCGTAATTCACCCCTCCACTTT
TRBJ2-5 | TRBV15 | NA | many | CATSRGGDSETQYF | TGTGCCACCAGCAGAGGTGGAGATTCAGAGACCCAGTACTTC
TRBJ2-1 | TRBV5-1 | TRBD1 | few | CASSLEEAGGGEQFF | TGCGCCAGCAGCTTGGAGGAGGCAGGGGGTGGTGAGCAGTTCTTC
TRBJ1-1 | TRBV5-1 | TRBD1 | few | CASSLEGPDRGQSEAFF | TGCGCCAGCAGCTTGGAAGGACCAGACAGGGGGCAATCTGAAGCTTTCTTT
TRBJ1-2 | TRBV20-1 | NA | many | CSARVGSGYTF | TGCAGTGCTAGAGTCGGGTCTGGCTACACCTTC
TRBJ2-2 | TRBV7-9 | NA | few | CASVEIANTGELFF | TGTGCCAGCGTCGAGATCGCGAACACCGGGGAGCTGTTTTTT
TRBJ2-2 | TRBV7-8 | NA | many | CASSHWVGELFF | TGTGCCAGCAGTCACTGGGTCGGGGAGCTGTTTTTT
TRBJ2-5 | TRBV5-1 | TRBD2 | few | CASSLLTSGPIETQYF | TGCGCCAGCAGCTTGTTAACTAGCGGACCGATCGAGACCCAGTACTTC
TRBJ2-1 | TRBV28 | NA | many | CASSSRAEGNEQFF | TGTGCCAGCAGTTCGAGGGCCGAAGGGAATGAGCAGTTCTTC
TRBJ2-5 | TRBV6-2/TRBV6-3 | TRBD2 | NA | CASRKRGVQETQYF | TGTGCCAGCAGGAAGCGGGGGGTCCAAGAGACCCAGTACTTC
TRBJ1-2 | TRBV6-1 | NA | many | CASSPGTANYGYTF | TGTGCCAGCAGCCCCGGGACCGCGAACTATGGCTACACCTTC
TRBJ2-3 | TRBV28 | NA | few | CASSSPGYTDTQYF | TGTGCCAGCAGTTCCCCGGGGTACACAGATACGCAGTATTTT
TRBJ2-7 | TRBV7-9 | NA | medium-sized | CASSNRYEQYF | TGTGCCAGCAGTAACCGTTACGAGCAGTACTTC
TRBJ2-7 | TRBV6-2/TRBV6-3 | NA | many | CASSQRHEQYF | TGTGCCAGCAGTCAAAGACACGAGCAGTACTTC
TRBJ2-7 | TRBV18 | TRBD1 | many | CASSRTGGSWEQYF | TGTGCCAGCTCACGCACAGGGGGCTCTTGGGAGCAGTACTTC
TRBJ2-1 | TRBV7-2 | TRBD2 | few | CASSSAGGGFFGEQFF | TGTGCCAGCAGTTCAGCTGGCGGGGGGTTTTTTGGTGAGCAGTTCTTC
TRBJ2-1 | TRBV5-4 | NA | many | CASSFGAGASYNEQFF | TGTGCCAGCAGCTTTGGCGCGGGGGCCTCCTACAATGAGCAGTTCTTC
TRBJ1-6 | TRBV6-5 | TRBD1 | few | CASSLRQGHSPLHF | TGTGCCAGCAGCCTTCGACAGGGGCATTCACCCCTCCACTTT
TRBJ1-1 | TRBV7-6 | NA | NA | CASSLEGTGSTEAFF | TGTGCCAGCAGCTTAGAGGGCACAGGTTCCACTGAAGCTTTCTTT
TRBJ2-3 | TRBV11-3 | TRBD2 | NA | CASSFTSGADTQYF | TGTGCCAGCAGCTTTACTAGCGGGGCAGATACGCAGTATTTT
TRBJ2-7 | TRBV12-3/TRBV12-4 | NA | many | CASRLVSGHYEQYF | TGTGCCAGCAGGCTGGTCTCAGGGCATTACGAGCAGTACTTC
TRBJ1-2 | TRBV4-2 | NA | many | CASSQRLTDGYTF | TGTGCCAGCAGCCAAAGGCTGACAGATGGCTACACCTTC
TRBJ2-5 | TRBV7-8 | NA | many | CASNPGDQETQYF | TGTGCCAGCAACCCCGGGGACCAAGAGACCCAGTACTTC